A selection of T cell receptor beta chains follows, all from one sample in a study of a mutant IDH1 vaccine in newly diagnosed glioma. This table comes from immunoSEQ multiplex PCR, and its TCRdb copy is limited to in-frame clones, with some not included. The sample lists around 54,000 clones, approximately 80% occurring once. The sample in question was PBMCs, obtained from a glioma patient treated with radiotherapy, temozolomide or both. These TCRs come from a man between 18 and 29 years old with glioma. CDR3s include the opening cysteine and the closing phenylalanine or tryptophan. The D gene is left open where the match is weak. Not every row has a clone size; where given, it reads once, few, many or a size class.

abundance	d_gene	j_gene	v_gene	CDR3nt	CDR3aa
NA	NA	TRBJ2-3	TRBV30	TGTGCCTGGAGTGCGGGCGGCCTTCGGACGCAGTATTTT	CAWSAGGLRTQYF
NA	NA	TRBJ1-2	TRBV9	TGTGCCAGCAGCGTAGCTGGCAGCTTCTATGGCTACACCTTC	CASSVAGSFYGYTF
NA	NA	TRBJ2-2	TRBV19	TGTGCCAGTAGCACGACTAGGTCGACAGGTGCCGGGGAGCTGTTTTTT	CASSTTRSTGAGELFF
NA	TRBD1	TRBJ2-7	TRBV9	TGTGCCGGGGACCCCGGGACAGGGCGATACGAGCAGTACTTC	CAGDPGTGRYEQYF
NA	NA	TRBJ1-5	TRBV2	TGTGCCAGCAGCGTAACCGGGACACTAAATCAGCCCCAGCATTTT	CASSVTGTLNQPQHF
once	TRBD2	TRBJ2-3	TRBV6-4	TGTGCCAGCAGTGAGGAGGGAGGGGGCACAGATACGCAGTATTTT	CASSEEGGGTDTQYF
NA	NA	TRBJ1-1	TRBV14	TGTGCCAGCAGCCAAGAGGGGAATGTGAACACTGAAGCTTTCTTT	CASSQEGNVNTEAFF
NA	NA	TRBJ1-2	TRBV4-1	TGCGCCAGCAGCCCCACGGCCGCAGGCTATGGCTACACCTTC	CASSPTAAGYGYTF
NA	NA	TRBJ1-1	TRBV5-6	TGTGCCAGCAGCTTTAGACGATCTAGGAACACTGAAGCTTTCTTT	CASSFRRSRNTEAFF
few	NA	TRBJ1-1	TRBV7-6	TGTGCCAGCAGCTTAGGTGTCGGAGTGTGGGGGGGGATGAACACTGAAGCTTTCTTT	CASSLGVGVWGGMNTEAFF
NA	TRBD1	TRBJ1-6	TRBV7-3	TGTGCCAGCAGCTTAAGGGGACAGGGGAATTCACCCCTCCACTTT	CASSLRGQGNSPLHF
NA	NA	TRBJ1-6	TRBV5-4	TGTGCCAGCAGTTTGAGGGAAGGCAATTCACCCCTCCACTTT	CASSLREGNSPLHF
NA	NA	TRBJ2-5	TRBV7-2	TGTGCCAGCAGCTCCCTGGGTGGGGGGCCGGGGGAGACCCAGTACTTC	CASSSLGGGPGETQYF
NA	TRBD1	TRBJ1-1	TRBV7-9	TGTGCCAGCAGCGGGACAGGGGGCATCCGGAACACTGAAGCTTTCTTT	CASSGTGGIRNTEAFF
NA	TRBD1	TRBJ2-7	TRBV7-9	TGTGCCAGCAGCTTAGTGGGGACAGGGGGCACTTCCTACGAGCAGTACTTC	CASSLVGTGGTSYEQYF
NA	NA	TRBJ2-2	TRBV30	TGTGCCTGGGTGTCCCGCGACACCGGGGAGCTGTTTTTT	CAWVSRDTGELFF
NA	TRBD1	TRBJ2-2	TRBV6-6	TGTGCCAGCAGTTTGTTGACAGGGTGGATTTTT	CASSLLTGWIF
NA	TRBD1	TRBJ1-1	TRBV5-5	TGTGCCAGCAGCTCTGGACAGGGATTGAACACTGAAGCTTTCTTT	CASSSGQGLNTEAFF
NA	NA	TRBJ2-1	TRBV10-3	TGTGCCATCAGTGAGTCGGCGGGAAAGGGGGGCGATGAGCAGTTCTTC	CAISESAGKGGDEQFF
NA	NA	TRBJ2-7	TRBV2	TGTGCCAGCAGGGACGGGGGGCGGTCCTACGAGCAGTACTTC	CASRDGGRSYEQYF
NA	NA	TRBJ1-2	TRBV19	TGTGCCAGTAGTTTAAGTTTGGGAGTTAACTATGGCTACACCTTC	CASSLSLGVNYGYTF
NA	NA	TRBJ2-1	TRBV5-1	TGCGCCAGCAGCTTGGGGCTTAGTAGGAGGGGTAATGAGCAGTTCTTC	CASSLGLSRRGNEQFF
many	NA	TRBJ1-1	TRBV5-6	TGTGCCAGCAGCTTTGCGGGATTCGGGAAGAACACTGAAGCTTTCTTT	CASSFAGFGKNTEAFF
NA	TRBD1	TRBJ2-4	TRBV6-5	TGTGCCAGCAGTTACTCATTCGGACAGGTCCAAAACATTCAGTACTTC	CASSYSFGQVQNIQYF
NA	NA	TRBJ1-2	TRBV5-1	TGCGCCAGCAGCTTGGAGGCCAAGGCGGGATCGGGCTACACCTTC	CASSLEAKAGSGYTF
NA	TRBD1	TRBJ1-5	TRBV11-2	TGTGCCAGCAGCTTGGACAGGGGGCCGAATCAGCCCCAGCATTTT	CASSLDRGPNQPQHF
NA	NA	TRBJ1-4	TRBV7-8	TGTGCCAGCAGCGCCCTGATATCTAATGAAAAACTGTTTTTT	CASSALISNEKLFF
NA	TRBD2	TRBJ2-1	TRBV29-1	TGCAGCGTTGGGTCGGGCAGCGGGGGTCCTCAGTTCTTC	CSVGSGSGGPQFF
NA	TRBD1	TRBJ1-1	TRBV7-9	TGTGCCAGCAGCCTCCGACAGGGAGGGCACACTGAAGCTTTCTTT	CASSLRQGGHTEAFF
NA	NA	TRBJ2-7	TRBV29-1	TGCAGCGTTAGGTTATTGGAAGATCTTTCCTACGAGCAGTACTTC	CSVRLLEDLSYEQYF
NA	NA	TRBJ1-5	TRBV7-6	TGTGCCAGCAGCTTAGATGAGAATCAGCCCCAGCATTTT	CASSLDENQPQHF
NA	TRBD2	TRBJ2-7	TRBV29-1	TGCAGCGTTTGTCTAGCGGCGGGCCCCTACGAGCAGTACTTC	CSVCLAAGPYEQYF
NA	NA	TRBJ1-5	TRBV18	TGTGCCAGCTCACGCAACAGGGCGAGCAATCAGCCCCAGCATTTT	CASSRNRASNQPQHF
few	NA	TRBJ2-1	TRBV7-9	TGTGCCAGCAGCTTAGTGGAGGGTTTAGTTCCCAATGAGCAGTTCTTC	CASSLVEGLVPNEQFF
once	NA	TRBJ1-1	TRBV30	TGTGCCTGGTCTGACCCGGGACGAACGAACACTGAAGCTTTCTTT	CAWSDPGRTNTEAFF
NA	NA	TRBJ2-1	TRBV7-8	TGTGCCAGCAGCTTCCACGGGACTGGCGACAATGAGCAGTTCTTC	CASSFHGTGDNEQFF
NA	NA	TRBJ1-4	TRBV18	TGTGCCAGCTCACTCAACTCCAGGGAATTCGAAAAACTGTTTTTT	CASSLNSREFEKLFF
NA	NA	TRBJ1-1	TRBV7-9	TGTGCCAGCAGCTTAGAGATCGGGGGAGAAGCTTTCTTT	CASSLEIGGEAFF
NA	NA	TRBJ2-6	TRBV29-1	TGCAGCGTTGGTGGTGTTTCTGGGGCCAACGTCCTGACTTTC	CSVGGVSGANVLTF
NA	TRBD1	TRBJ1-5	TRBV19	TGTGCCAGTAGAGGAGACAGGGGATTTCAGCCCCAGCATTTT	CASRGDRGFQPQHF
NA	NA	TRBJ2-5	TRBV21-1	TGTGCCAGCAGCGACACACTAGCGGGACAAGAGACCCAGTACTTC	CASSDTLAGQETQYF
NA	NA	TRBJ2-7	TRBV6-1	TGTGCCAGCAGTGCGGGTGGGGGTTCCTACGAGCAGTACTTC	CASSAGGGSYEQYF
NA	NA	TRBJ1-2	TRBV28	TGTGCCAGCAGTCCAGATACGAACTATGGCTACACCTTC	CASSPDTNYGYTF
NA	TRBD1	TRBJ2-7	TRBV30	TGTGCCTGGAGTGAACAGGGGGGCATTGGAGCCTACGAGCAGTACTTC	CAWSEQGGIGAYEQYF
NA	TRBD1	TRBJ2-7	TRBV29-1	TGCAGCGTTGATTCCCCAGGGGGCGAGCAGTACTTC	CSVDSPGGEQYF
NA	TRBD1	TRBJ1-1	TRBV19	TGTGCCAGTAGTTTCCTGCGGGGAGGGGGCATGAACACTGAAGCTTTCTTT	CASSFLRGGGMNTEAFF
few	NA	TRBJ2-2	TRBV19	TGTGCCAGTAGTATCTTAGCGACCAACACCGGGGAGCTGTTTTTT	CASSILATNTGELFF
NA	NA	TRBJ1-1	TRBV19	TGTGCCAGTAGTATAGCGGGCGCGAACACTGAAGCTTTCTTT	CASSIAGANTEAFF
NA	NA	TRBJ1-5	TRBV30	TGTGCCTGGAGTTTGAATACCAATCAGCCCCAGCATTTT	CAWSLNTNQPQHF
few	NA	TRBJ1-2	TRBV19	TGTGCCAGTAGTTCAAACAGGGAAGGGTATGGCTACACCTTC	CASSSNREGYGYTF
NA	NA	TRBJ1-1	TRBV11-2	TGTGCCAGCAGCTTAGGGACAGAAGCTTTCTTT	CASSLGTEAFF
NA	TRBD1	TRBJ2-7	TRBV18	TGTGCCAGCTCGCCAGGACAGGGGGGTTCCTACGAGCAGTACTTC	CASSPGQGGSYEQYF
NA	TRBD1	TRBJ2-7	TRBV6-1	TGTGCCAGCAGTGTGACAGGGACGGAATCCTACGAGCAGTACTTC	CASSVTGTESYEQYF